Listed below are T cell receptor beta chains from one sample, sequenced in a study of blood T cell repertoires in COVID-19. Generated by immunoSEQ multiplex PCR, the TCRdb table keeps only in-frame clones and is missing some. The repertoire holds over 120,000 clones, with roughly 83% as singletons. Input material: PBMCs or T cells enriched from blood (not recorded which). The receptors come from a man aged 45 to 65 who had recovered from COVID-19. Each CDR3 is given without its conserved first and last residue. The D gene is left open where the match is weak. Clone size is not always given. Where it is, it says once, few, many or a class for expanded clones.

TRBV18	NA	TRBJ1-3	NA	ASSPVQGSGNTIY
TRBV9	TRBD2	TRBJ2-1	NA	ASSPLGLAGNEQF
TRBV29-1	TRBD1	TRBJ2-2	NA	SALEGAVGELF
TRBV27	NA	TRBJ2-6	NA	ASSLGLVSGANVLT
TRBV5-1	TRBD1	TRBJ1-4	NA	ASSWGQGAGYEKLF
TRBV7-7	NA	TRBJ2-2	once	ASSTRLDTGELF
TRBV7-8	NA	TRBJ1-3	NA	ASSLVQGSDTIY
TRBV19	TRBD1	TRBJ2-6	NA	ASSISGQGDSGANVLT
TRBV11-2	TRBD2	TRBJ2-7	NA	ASSLRHTSGGEFSYEQY
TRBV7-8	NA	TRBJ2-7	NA	ASSLGGHSLYEQY
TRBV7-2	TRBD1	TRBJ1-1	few	ASSPPTGPGTEAF
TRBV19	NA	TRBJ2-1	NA	ASSVTGGSYNEQF
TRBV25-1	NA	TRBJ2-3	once	ASSDSRAGPSTDTQY
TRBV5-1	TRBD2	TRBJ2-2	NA	ASSLARLAGTLKNTGELF
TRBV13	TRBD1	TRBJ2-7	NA	ASSLWSRPGGQEQY
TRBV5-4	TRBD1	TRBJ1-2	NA	ASSLGGGQGAPRYGYT
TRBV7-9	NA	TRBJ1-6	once	ASSLDDWGSSYNSPLH
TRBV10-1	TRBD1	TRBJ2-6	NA	ASSSGTGPPGSGANVLT
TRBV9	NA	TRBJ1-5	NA	ASSANSDQPQH
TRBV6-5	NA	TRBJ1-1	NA	ASSYSKGYDTEAF
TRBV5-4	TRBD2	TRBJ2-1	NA	ATLTSGGAITSYNEQF
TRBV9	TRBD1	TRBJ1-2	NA	ASSVEGGGYT
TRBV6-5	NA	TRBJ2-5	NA	ASSYSARQETQY
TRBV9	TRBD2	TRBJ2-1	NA	ASSPRLAGGIIEQF
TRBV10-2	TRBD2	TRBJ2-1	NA	ATKSGGSYNEQF
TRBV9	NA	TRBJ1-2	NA	ASSVGGQGSSGYT
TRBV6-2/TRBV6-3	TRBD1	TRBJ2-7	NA	ASSGPGTGPYEQY
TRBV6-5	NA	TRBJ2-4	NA	ASYPGDHKNIQY
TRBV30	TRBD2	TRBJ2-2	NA	AWSIGTSRTGELF
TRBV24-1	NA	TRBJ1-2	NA	ATSGPGEGYT
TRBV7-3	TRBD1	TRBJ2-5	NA	ASSLTPTGSQETQY
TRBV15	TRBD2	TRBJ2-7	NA	ATSGGGTFGEQY
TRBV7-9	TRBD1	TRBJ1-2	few	ASSNGQGLYGYT
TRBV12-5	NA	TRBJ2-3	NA	ASGRSGDAMDTQY
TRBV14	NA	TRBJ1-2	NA	ASSPRGRDGYT
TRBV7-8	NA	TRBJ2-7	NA	ASSLLASGPYEQY
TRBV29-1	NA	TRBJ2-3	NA	SVDRGTQY
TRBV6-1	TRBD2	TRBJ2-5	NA	ASSENSGKGETQY
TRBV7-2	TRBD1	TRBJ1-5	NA	ASSFTGTGLNQPQH
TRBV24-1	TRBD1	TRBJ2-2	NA	ATSDVDRGPGELF
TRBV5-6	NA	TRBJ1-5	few	ASSLGAQGFQPQH
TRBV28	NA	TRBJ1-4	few	ASISGDLNEKLF
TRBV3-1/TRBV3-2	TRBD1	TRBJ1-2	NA	ASSKQGGFNYGYT
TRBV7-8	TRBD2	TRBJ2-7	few	ASSLRGSGGPFDYEQY